This T cell receptor (beta chain) was captured in a study of cytomegalovirus exposure and HLA in healthy donors. With 60 Vbeta and 13 Jbeta primers, the PCR was carried out. Profiling relied on immunoSEQ multiplex PCR, and the TCRdb table lists in-frame clones only, not all of them. The table records under 200,000 clones, over 65% of them present only once. The clonotype comes from a man aged 55 to 70 in good health and CMV-seronegative. The source material was PBMCs.

CDR3 residues: CASSLETGVSTEAFF. For the CDR3, the DNA is TGTGCCAGCAGCTTAGAAACAGGGGTGAGCACTGAAGCTTTCTTT. The rearrangement uses TRBV7-6 and TRBJ1-1, with TRBD1 matching 7 bases. The germline V gene has CDR1 SGHVS and CDR2 FNYEAQ. The junction had 6 bases not matched to a gene; V was cut back by 1 base and J by 4 bases. CDR3 size: 15 residues.